This T cell receptor (beta chain) comes out of a study of patients and donors after allogeneic stem cell transplantation. This clonotype was counted ten times or more. The V and J ends lost 2 bases and 1 base respectively, with 10 bases between them. The CDR3 contains 15 residues. TCRdb reprocessed the RT-PCR reads with MiXCR, giving one entry per CDR3 protein. The sample shows approximately 200,000 distinct CDR3 sequences, less than 15% of them seen only once. The chain is built from TRBV12-3 or TRBV12-4 and TRBJ2-3; no clear D gene. The sequenced sample consisted of blood, either unsorted or a sorted T cell fraction (not recorded which). The sequence derives from a human donor who was either an allogeneic HSCT recipient or a stem cell or donor lymphocyte infusion donor (not recorded which). It is not recorded whose cells these are; they may come from a transplant donor. The CDR3 reads CASSLRQRGTDTQYF. The CDR3 nucleotides read TGTGCCAGCAGTTTAAGGCAACGAGGCACAGATACGCAGTATTTT.